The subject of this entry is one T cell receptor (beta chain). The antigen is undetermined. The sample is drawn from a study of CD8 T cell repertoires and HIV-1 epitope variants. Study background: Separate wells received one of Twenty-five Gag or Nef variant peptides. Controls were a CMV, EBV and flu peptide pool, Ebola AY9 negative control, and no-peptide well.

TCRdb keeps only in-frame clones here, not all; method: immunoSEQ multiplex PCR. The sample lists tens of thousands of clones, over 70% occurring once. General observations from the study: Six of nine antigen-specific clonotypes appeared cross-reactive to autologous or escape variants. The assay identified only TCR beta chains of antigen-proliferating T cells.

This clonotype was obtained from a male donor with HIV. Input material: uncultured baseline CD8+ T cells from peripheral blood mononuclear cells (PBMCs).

The CDR3 DNA follows: TGTGCCAGCAGGCGGGACGGGTCCTACAATGAGCAGTTCTTC. It yields the protein CASRRDGSYNEQFF. The rearrangement joins TRBV7-3 to TRBJ2-1, with D possibly being TRBD2 (6 bases). With 6 bases removed from V and 1 base from J, the gap between germline ends came to 10 bases. Germline V gene lookup returns CDR1 SGHTA and CDR2 FQGTGA. This CDR3 spans 14 amino acids.